A single sample gave rise to the 16 T cell receptor beta chains below, sequenced in a study of a mutant IDH1 vaccine in newly diagnosed glioma. No antigen is known for these receptors. This sample's time point: week 5, during vaccination. Every vaccination contained 300 ug of the mutant IDH1 20-mer peptide and was paired with topical imiquimod. Sequencing used immunoSEQ multiplex PCR; TCRdb keeps in-frame clones, though not all of them. The sample holds tens of thousands of clones, 75% to 80% seen once. Specimen: PBMCs, collected from a glioma patient whose treatment included an IDH1 peptide vaccine. The receptors stem from a man aged 40-49 years with glioma.

As concerns this clone: In the same sample, other DNA sequences code for this CDR3. The chain employs TRBV5-6 and TRBJ1-6; D remains unclear. The CDR3 length is 12 residues. Germline CDR1 and CDR2: SGHDT and YYEEEE. Trimming stripped 3 bases from V and 4 bases from J, with 2 bases between. The CDR3 sequence: CASSSYNSPLHF. The DNA of the CDR3 is TGTGCCAGCAGCTCTTATAATTCACCCCTCCACTTT.

This clone was counted between two and nine times. The chain recombines TRBV30 with TRBJ2-7; D is perhaps TRBD1 (5 bases). V gave up 1 base and J gave up 7 bases, with 8 bases separating them. CDR3 length equals 11 residues. CDR1 and CDR2 (germline): GTSNPN, SVGIG (reference sequence). The CDR3 is CAWSGGGEQYF. The DNA for the CDR3 is TGTGCCTGGAGTGGGGGCGGAGAGCAGTACTTC.

V gene TRBV2 combines with J gene TRBJ1-2, with D uncertain. Germline-derived CDR1 and CDR2 are SNHLY and FYNNEI. V lost 6 bases and J 8 bases, leaving 19 bases between the germline ends. The CDR3 is made up of 14 amino acids. CDR3 coding DNA: TGTGCCAGCAGGAGACTACAGTTAAAGGGCGGCTACACCTTC. Translation gives CASRRLQLKGGYTF.

The chain links TRBV6-1 to TRBJ2-5; TRBD1 or TRBD2 may be the D gene (6 bases each). Germline V gene data show CDR1 as MNHNS and CDR2 as SASEGT. The CDR3 contains 14 residues. Between the trimmed V and J ends, which lost 2 bases and 5 bases, there was a span of 12 bases. The CDR3 DNA sequence: TGTGCCAGCAGTGAATTTGGGGGGCGGGAGACCCAGTACTTC. Translation: CASSEFGGRETQYF.

The V gene is TRBV7-9, the J gene TRBJ1-6; 7 nucleotides line up with TRBD1. V was pared by 5 bases and J by 8 bases, with 9 bases of the junction left unmatched. The germline gives CDR1 SEHNR, CDR2 FQNEAQ (reference sequence). This CDR3 contains 15 residues. CDR3 bases: TGTGCCAGCAGCCAACTGACAGGGAGGGATTCACCCCTCCACTTT. It yields the protein CASSQLTGRDSPLHF.

The chain carries TRBV10-3 and TRBJ1-6; D not resolved. This CDR3 has 14 residues. The V gene lost 2 bases and the J gene lost 8 bases, with 10 bases spanning the gap. Germline CDR1 is ENHRY and CDR2 is SYGVKD. This CDR3 is CAISEVGLDSPLHF. The CDR3 bases are TGTGCCATCAGTGAGGTTGGACTAGATTCACCCCTCCACTTT.

The V call is TRBV28, the J call TRBJ1-5; D remains ambiguous. Trimming left V 2 bases short and J 4 bases short, with 0 bases between. From germline, CDR1 is MDHEN and CDR2 SYDVKM. This CDR3 comprises 11 residues. CDR3 coding DNA: TGTGCCAGCAGTTTAAATCAGCCCCAGCATTTT. Translation: CASSLNQPQHF.

The chain joins TRBV5-8 to TRBJ2-4; D remains ambiguous. V lost 5 bases to trimming and J lost 8 bases, with 8 bases between them. The CDR3 contains 11 residues. Germline assignment: CDR1 SGHTS and CDR2 YDEGEE. CDR3 nucleotide sequence: TGTGCCAGCAGAGTCCTGGACATTCAGTACTTC. It encodes CASRVLDIQYF.

Here the CDR3 reads CSVGREPAYEQYF. In DNA form, the CDR3 reads TGCAGCGTTGGGAGAGAACCTGCCTACGAGCAGTACTTC. The rearrangement uses TRBV29-1 and TRBJ2-7; D unresolved. This CDR3 comprises 13 residues. Germline CDR1 reads SQVTM; CDR2 reads ANQGSEA. V was shortened by 4 bases and J by 2 bases, with 12 bases between the two germline ends.

This clone showed up just a few times. The gene calls are TRBV7-9 and TRBJ1-2, with 9 bases aligning to TRBD1. Germline CDR1 and CDR2: SEHNR and FQNEAQ (reference sequence). Trimming removed 5 bases from V and 5 bases from J; junction bases left unmatched: 9. CDR3 size: 15 residues. CDR3 in amino acids: CASSPADRGTYGYTF. The CDR3 coding sequence is TGTGCCAGCAGCCCAGCCGACAGGGGGACATATGGCTACACCTTC.

The chain uses TRBV5-8 and TRBJ1-5, with 10 bases fitting TRBD1. This CDR3 spans 15 amino acids. Germline V CDR1 and CDR2: SGHTS, YDEGEE. V trimming: 5 bases; J trimming: 5 bases; junction bases outside the gene matches: 7. CDR3 amino acids: CASRIRQGAHQPQHF. The CDR3 DNA follows: TGTGCCAGCAGGATCCGACAGGGGGCCCATCAGCCCCAGCATTTT.

This chain connects TRBV2 to TRBJ1-2; 8 bases line up with TRBD1. Germline-derived CDR1 and CDR2 are SNHLY and FYNNEI. This CDR3 spans 14 amino acids. V lost 4 bases, J lost 8 bases, and 9 bases stayed unmatched. CDR3 sequence reads: CASSARQGLGGYTF. Here the CDR3 DNA reads TGTGCCAGCAGTGCCAGACAGGGGTTAGGGGGCTACACCTTC.

This chain links TRBV5-6 with TRBJ2-2; the D gene is possibly TRBD2 (5 bases). Trimming took 0 bases from V and 4 from J, leaving 16 bases between them. The V gene's germline CDR1 is SGHDT and CDR2 YYEEEE. The CDR3 runs 17 residues. This CDR3 is CASSLASAPRGTGELFF. The CDR3 coding sequence is TGTGCCAGCAGCTTGGCTTCAGCGCCTCGGGGCACCGGGGAGCTGTTTTTT. Filled out from reference TRBV5-6 and TRBJ2-2, the complete variable domain reads DAGVTQSPTHLIKTRGQQVTLRCSPKSGHDTVSWYQQALGQGPQFIFQYYEEEERQRGNFPDRFSGHQFPNYSSELNVNALLLGDSALYLCASSLASAPRGTGELFFGEGSRLTVL.

This chain joins TRBV11-2 and TRBJ1-4; D gene unclear. This CDR3 spans 13 amino acids. Looked up from germline, CDR1 is SGHAT and CDR2 is FQNNGV. Trimming took 5 bases from V and 5 from J, leaving 9 bases between them. The CDR3 region has the DNA TGTGCCAGCAGCCCGGACCGAAATGAAAAACTGTTTTTT. This encodes CASSPDRNEKLFF.

V gene TRBV5-1 combines with J gene TRBJ1-3, with D perhaps TRBD1 (5 bases). Trimming pared 5 bases from V and 4 bases from J, leaving 13 bases between. The CDR3 length is 14 residues. CDR1 SGHRS and CDR2 YFSETQ come from the germline V gene. CDR3 in DNA: TGCGCCAGCAGGAGCGGGGGGGAAGGAAACACCATATATTTT. Its protein product is CASRSGGEGNTIYF.

V is TRBV2 and J is TRBJ1-1, with D hard to call. The germline V gene has CDR1 SNHLY and CDR2 FYNNEI. The CDR3 has 12 amino acids. V gave up 7 bases and J gave up 6 bases, with 12 bases separating them. The CDR3 DNA reads as TGTGCCAGCAAGGCAGGCACGTCTGAAGCTTTCTTT. Its translation: CASKAGTSEAFF.